The present T cell receptor beta chain was sequenced within a study of shared clonotypes between healthy human individuals. Naivety among CD8 cells was defined by CD45RO negativity and positive CCR7 selection, thereby excluding terminally differentiated effector memory CD45RA+ cells. This CDR3 is built from 17 residues. The ends lost 4 bases at V and 1 base at J; junction bases unmatched: 7. In germline, CDR1 is SQVTM, CDR2 ANQGSEA. Clones were read by immunoSEQ multiplex PCR, and TCRdb kept only the in-frame ones, dropping some. The sample has around 2,000,000 clones, about 95% seen once. The clonotype originates from a man in his late teens or twenties in good health. The specimen sequenced was naive CD8+ T cells sorted from blood. The chain employs TRBV29-1 and TRBJ2-7, with 16 bases lining up with TRBD2. CDR3: CSVAAGTSGRESYEQYF. CDR3 DNA sequence: TGCAGCGTTGCCGCAGGGACTAGCGGGAGGGAGTCCTACGAGCAGTACTTC.